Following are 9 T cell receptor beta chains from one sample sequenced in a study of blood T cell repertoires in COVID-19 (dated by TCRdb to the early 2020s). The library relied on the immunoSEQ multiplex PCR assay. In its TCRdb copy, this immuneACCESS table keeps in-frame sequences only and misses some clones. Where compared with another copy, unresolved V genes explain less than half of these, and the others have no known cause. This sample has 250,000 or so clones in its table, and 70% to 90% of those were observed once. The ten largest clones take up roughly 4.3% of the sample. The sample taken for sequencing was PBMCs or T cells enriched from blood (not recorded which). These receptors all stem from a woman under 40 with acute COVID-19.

In nucleotides, the CDR3 is TGCGCCAGCAGCCAGCCGGGACTAGCGGGAGTGGAGCAGTTCTTC. This gives the protein CASSQPGLAGVEQFF. The rearrangement joins TRBV4-1 to TRBJ2-1; 14 bases align to TRBD2. The CDR3 extends over 15 amino acids. Losses at the gene ends were 3 bases for V and 10 bases for J; bases not matched to a gene: 5. The germline CDR1 and CDR2 sequences are MGHRA and YSYEKL.

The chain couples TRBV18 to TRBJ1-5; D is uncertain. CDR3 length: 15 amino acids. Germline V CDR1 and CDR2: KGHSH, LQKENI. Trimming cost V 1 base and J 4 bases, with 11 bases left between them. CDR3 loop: CASSPQAEANQPQHF. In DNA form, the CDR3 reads TGTGCCAGCTCACCACAAGCCGAGGCGAATCAGCCCCAGCATTTT.

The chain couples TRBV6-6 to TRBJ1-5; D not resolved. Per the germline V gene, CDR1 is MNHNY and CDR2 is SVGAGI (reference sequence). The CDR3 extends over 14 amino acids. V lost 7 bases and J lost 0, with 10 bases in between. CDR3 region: CASTSGYSNQPQHF. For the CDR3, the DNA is TGTGCCAGCACATCGGGTTATAGCAATCAGCCCCAGCATTTT.

CDR3 sequence: CASSLWTGFVVDEKLFF. CDR3 DNA: TGTGCCAGCAGTTTATGGACAGGGTTCGTCGTCGATGAAAAACTGTTTTTT. The V gene is TRBV28, the J gene TRBJ1-4; 7 positions match TRBD1. Trimming cost V 0 bases and J 6 bases; bases outside gene matches: 10. The CDR3 is 17 amino acids. Germline CDR1 reads MDHEN; CDR2 reads SYDVKM. Variable domain in full (rest from reference TRBV28 and TRBJ1-4): DVKVTQSSRYLVKRTGEKVFLECVQDMDHENMFWYRQDPGLGLRLIYFSYDVKMKEKGDIPEGYSVSREKKERFSLILESASTNQTSMYLCASSLWTGFVVDEKLFFGSGTQLSVL.

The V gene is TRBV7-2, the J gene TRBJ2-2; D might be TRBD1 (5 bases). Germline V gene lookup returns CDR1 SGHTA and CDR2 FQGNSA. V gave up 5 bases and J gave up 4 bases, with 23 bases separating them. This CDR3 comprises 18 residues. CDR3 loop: CASSEPIRGGKFTGELFF. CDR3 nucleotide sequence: TGTGCCAGCAGCGAACCGATTAGGGGCGGCAAATTCACCGGGGAGCTGTTTTTT. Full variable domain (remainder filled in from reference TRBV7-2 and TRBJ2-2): GAGVSQSPSNKVTEKGKDVELRCDPISGHTALYWYRQSLGQGLEFLIYFQGNSAPDKSGLPSDRFSAERTGGSVSTLTIQRTQQEDSAVYLCASSEPIRGGKFTGELFFGEGSRLTVL.

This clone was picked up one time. CDR3 sequence reads: CASSADRANGPQHF. The CDR3 region has the DNA TGCGCCAGCAGCGCCGACAGGGCCAACGGGCCCCAGCATTTT. The V and J genes are TRBV10-1 and TRBJ1-5; 7 bases align to TRBD1. The J segment lost 9 bases and the V segment lost 6 bases, leaving 11 bases of the junction unmatched. The germline V gene encodes CDR1 WNHNN and CDR2 SYGVQD (reference sequence). The CDR3 length is 14 residues.

The CDR3 nucleotides read TGTGCCAGCAGTTCTTCTATCCCCCGAGTTGAGCAGTTCTTC. Its translation is CASSSSIPRVEQFF. The chain recombines TRBV27 with TRBJ2-1; no clear D. V was clipped by 4 bases and J by 9 bases, with 16 bases between them. This CDR3 region has 14 residues. Germline V gene data show CDR1 as MNHEY and CDR2 as SMNVEV (reference sequence).

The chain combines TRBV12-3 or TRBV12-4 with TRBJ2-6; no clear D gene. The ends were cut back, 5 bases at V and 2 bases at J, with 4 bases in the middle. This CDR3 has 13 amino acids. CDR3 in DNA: TGTGCCAGCAGTGAGGCTGGGGCCAACGTCCTGACTTTC. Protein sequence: CASSEAGANVLTF.

CDR3 nucleotides: TGTGCCAGCTCACCCGACACCGACTATGGCTACACCTTC. Its protein is CASSPDTDYGYTF. The chain couples TRBV18 to TRBJ1-2, with D hard to call. CDR3 length: 13 residues. Germline lookup yields CDR1 KGHSH and CDR2 LQKENI. Deletions cut 3 bases from V and 3 bases from J, with 8 bases between.